The clone carrying this T cell receptor beta chain was counted only a few times. Its target is not known. CDR1 MNHNY and CDR2 SVGAGI come from the germline V gene (reference sequence). The CDR3 contains 14 residues. The ends were cut back, 6 bases at V and 5 bases at J, with 17 bases in the middle. Next came a second PCR, run for about 6 to 11 cycles, which used a sample-barcoded 5' primer along with a J-beta primer mix. One entry per CDR3 protein results from TCRdb running MiXCR on the 5' RACE reads. Here the sample spans about 570,000 distinct CDR3 sequences, roughly a quarter being singletons. This record belongs to a study of blood T cells in healthy people across ages. Each individual donor underwent a draw of 8 to 10 milliliters of peripheral blood. Notes on the study in general: The study found TCR beta diversity correlated strongly with naive T cell percentage.

The chain uses TRBV6-6 and TRBJ2-7; TRBD1 or TRBD2 may be the D gene (7 bases each). The receptor comes from an older woman in good health. The specimen was blood. CDR3 residues: CASRRQGGFHEQYF. The CDR3 nucleotides read TGTGCCAGCAGGCGACAGGGAGGGTTTCACGAGCAGTACTTC.